These T cell receptor beta chains were read from a single sample in a study of radiotherapy plus CTLA-4 blockade in lung cancer. Produced via immunoSEQ multiplex PCR; TCRdb's table is partial and in-frame only. The sample lists some 78,000 clones; about 87% were seen once. The sequences come from peripheral blood, collected from a patient treated with radiotherapy plus ipilimumab. The receptors shown here come from a human donor with non-small cell lung cancer who had stable disease on radiotherapy plus ipilimumab. The CDR3 runs from the conserved cysteine through the conserved F or W. A D gene is named only where the DNA matches it firmly. Rows give clone size only sometimes, using once, few, many, or a class for an expanded clone.

V: TRBV7-3
J: TRBJ1-5
D: -
size: -
DNA: TGTGCCAGCAGCTACGACAGTACGAGCAATCAGCCCCAGCATTTT
CDR3: CASSYDSTSNQPQHF

V: TRBV2
J: TRBJ1-6
D: TRBD1
size: -
DNA: TGTGCCAGCAGCCAGGGGGCTCGGGATAATTCACCCCTCCACTTT
CDR3: CASSQGARDNSPLHF

V: TRBV11-1
J: TRBJ2-7
D: -
size: -
DNA: TGTGCCAGCAGGAGGGCCGACAGCGTCTCCTACGAGCAGTACTTC
CDR3: CASRRADSVSYEQYF

V: TRBV5-1
J: TRBJ2-3
D: TRBD2
size: -
DNA: TGCGCCAGCAGCGTCCAAGCGGGGGGTAGCACAGATACGCAGTATTTT
CDR3: CASSVQAGGSTDTQYF

V: TRBV27
J: TRBJ2-3
D: -
size: -
DNA: TGTGCCAGCAGTTTATCGTCCTCTATCCCTACGCAGTATTTT
CDR3: CASSLSSSIPTQYF

V: TRBV29-1
J: TRBJ2-5
D: -
size: -
DNA: TGCAGCGTTGCGAGCCAAGAGACCCAGTACTTC
CDR3: CSVASQETQYF

V: TRBV6-6
J: TRBJ2-5
D: -
size: -
DNA: TGTGCCAGCAGTTACTCTGGCGGGGCCAACTCGGAGACCCAGTACTTC
CDR3: CASSYSGGANSETQYF

V: TRBV28
J: TRBJ2-7
D: -
size: -
DNA: TGTGCCAGCAGTCCCACGACGATGGGTGACGAGCAGTACTTC
CDR3: CASSPTTMGDEQYF

V: TRBV4-1
J: TRBJ1-5
D: TRBD1
size: -
DNA: TGCGCCAGCAGCGAGGGACAGGTCCTTAGCAATCAGCCCCAGCATTTT
CDR3: CASSEGQVLSNQPQHF

V: TRBV4-1
J: TRBJ2-1
D: TRBD2
size: -
DNA: TGCGCCAGCAGCCCCCTCGGGAGGGTAGCGGGGGGGTATGAGCAGTTCTTC
CDR3: CASSPLGRVAGGYEQFF

V: TRBV10-1
J: TRBJ2-5
D: -
size: -
DNA: TGCGCCAGCAGTGAGTCGGGACTTCCAGAGACCCAGTACTTC
CDR3: CASSESGLPETQYF

V: TRBV9
J: TRBJ1-1
D: TRBD1
size: once
DNA: TGTGCCAGCAGCGGAACAGGGGATGGAACTGAAGCTTTCTTT
CDR3: CASSGTGDGTEAFF

V: TRBV6-1
J: TRBJ1-5
D: -
size: once
DNA: TGTGCCAGCAGTCCTTCGTCTTATAGCAATCAGCCCCAGCATTTT
CDR3: CASSPSSYSNQPQHF

V: TRBV19
J: TRBJ1-2
D: -
size: few
DNA: TGTGCCAGTAGTATTCACCGGTGGGGGGAGGTCTATGGCTACACCTTC
CDR3: CASSIHRWGEVYGYTF

V: TRBV7-9
J: TRBJ1-1
D: -
size: -
DNA: TGTGCCAGCAGTCCCGCTGGGGGGCTGAACACTGAAGCTTTCTTT
CDR3: CASSPAGGLNTEAFF

V: TRBV27
J: TRBJ1-5
D: -
size: once
DNA: TGTGCCAGCAGTTTCTCTCCCCCGGGACGTCACAATCAGCCCCAGCATTTT
CDR3: CASSFSPPGRHNQPQHF

V: TRBV11-3
J: TRBJ2-1
D: -
size: -
DNA: TGTGCCAGCAGCTCCTTTCTAGGGTCCGATGAGCAGTTCTTC
CDR3: CASSSFLGSDEQFF

V: TRBV7-9
J: TRBJ1-5
D: -
size: -
DNA: TGTGCCAGCAGCTTAGCTACCGGGACAACTAATCAGCCCCAGCATTTT
CDR3: CASSLATGTTNQPQHF

V: TRBV7-3
J: TRBJ1-6
D: -
size: -
DNA: TGTGCCAGCAGCGCCTCTGTGGGGAATTCACCCCTCCACTTT
CDR3: CASSASVGNSPLHF

V: TRBV9
J: TRBJ2-7
D: -
size: -
DNA: TGTGCCAGCAGCCCCGACTACTGGGGGAACTACGAGCAGTACTTC
CDR3: CASSPDYWGNYEQYF

V: TRBV2
J: TRBJ1-2
D: -
size: -
DNA: TGTGCCAGCAGTGGGGTCCAGAGGAACTATGGCTACACCTTC
CDR3: CASSGVQRNYGYTF

V: TRBV6-1
J: TRBJ1-5
D: -
size: -
DNA: TGTGCCAGCAGTGACGGTCCTGTAGGGCCCCAGCATTTT
CDR3: CASSDGPVGPQHF

V: TRBV7-8
J: TRBJ2-5
D: -
size: -
DNA: TGTGCCAGCAGACGTCGCGTCCAAGAGACCCAGTACTTC
CDR3: CASRRRVQETQYF

V: TRBV28
J: TRBJ1-4
D: -
size: -
DNA: TGTGCCAGTGGGACACTTTATAGGGAAAAACTGTTTTTT
CDR3: CASGTLYREKLFF

V: TRBV6-6
J: TRBJ2-7
D: -
size: -
DNA: TGTGCCAGCAGCATACTGACGGTGTACGAGCAGTACTTC
CDR3: CASSILTVYEQYF

V: TRBV6-4
J: TRBJ1-1
D: -
size: -
DNA: TGTGCCAGCAGTGCTTCCCCGGTCACTGAAGCTTTCTTT
CDR3: CASSASPVTEAFF

V: TRBV6-1
J: TRBJ1-6
D: TRBD1
size: -
DNA: TGTGCCAGCCGGGGACAGGGAGGCTCACCCCTCCACTTT
CDR3: CASRGQGGSPLHF

V: TRBV7-2
J: TRBJ1-6
D: -
size: -
DNA: TGTGCCAGCAGCAATCTCAGGGGTAGGTCACCCCTCCACTTT
CDR3: CASSNLRGRSPLHF

V: TRBV5-1
J: TRBJ1-4
D: TRBD1
size: -
DNA: TGCGCCAGCAGCTCCTCTGGACAGGCTCGGAATGAAAAACTGTTTTTT
CDR3: CASSSSGQARNEKLFF

V: TRBV4-2
J: TRBJ2-3
D: TRBD2
size: -
DNA: TGTGCCAGCAGCCAAGTTCATATGGGTGGACTAGACATAGATACGCAGTATTTT
CDR3: CASSQVHMGGLDIDTQYF

V: TRBV13
J: TRBJ1-5
D: TRBD1
size: few
DNA: TGTGCCAGCAGCTACTCCAAACAGGGGGGCAATCAGCCCCAGCATTTT
CDR3: CASSYSKQGGNQPQHF

V: TRBV5-1
J: TRBJ1-2
D: -
size: -
DNA: TGCGCCAGCAGCTTGGGTTCCGACTATGGCTACACCTTC
CDR3: CASSLGSDYGYTF

V: TRBV11-2
J: TRBJ2-2
D: -
size: -
DNA: TGTGCCAGCAGCTTATATTCAGCTTTGGGGGAGCTGTTTTTT
CDR3: CASSLYSALGELFF

V: TRBV18
J: TRBJ1-4
D: TRBD1
size: -
DNA: TGTGCCAGCTCTCCACCGACAGGGGCCGGTGAAAAACTGTTTTTT
CDR3: CASSPPTGAGEKLFF

V: TRBV5-1
J: TRBJ1-1
D: -
size: few
DNA: TGCGCCAGCAGGCCTACAGTGAACACTGAAGCTTTCTTT
CDR3: CASRPTVNTEAFF

V: TRBV5-1
J: TRBJ1-6
D: -
size: -
DNA: TGCGCCAGCAGCTCGACGGACGGGGATAATTCACCCCTCCACTTT
CDR3: CASSSTDGDNSPLHF

V: TRBV30
J: TRBJ2-7
D: -
size: -
DNA: TGTGCCTGGACTACCGGGACGGGTGCCTACGAGCAGTACTTC
CDR3: CAWTTGTGAYEQYF

V: TRBV14
J: TRBJ2-1
D: TRBD2
size: -
DNA: TGTGCCAGCAGCCAACCGGGACTAGCGGCTAATGAGCAGTTCTTC
CDR3: CASSQPGLAANEQFF

V: TRBV5-1
J: TRBJ2-1
D: TRBD2
size: -
DNA: TGCGCCAGCAGCGCCGGACTAGCCAATCGGCAGTTCTTC
CDR3: CASSAGLANRQFF

V: TRBV11-1
J: TRBJ2-5
D: TRBD1
size: -
DNA: TGTGCCAGCAGCCGGGACAGCTCGACAGAGACCCAGTACTTC
CDR3: CASSRDSSTETQYF

V: TRBV19
J: TRBJ1-4
D: -
size: -
DNA: TGTGCCAGTTGGACCCAGAGGGTGTTTTTT
CDR3: CASWTQRVFF

V: TRBV27
J: TRBJ2-1
D: -
size: -
DNA: TGCGCCAGCATCGGGTACAATGAGCAGTTCTTC
CDR3: CASIGYNEQFF

V: TRBV5-1
J: TRBJ1-6
D: -
size: -
DNA: TGCGCCAGCAGCTTGGGGGGGACCGGCAGTTCACCCCTCCACTTT
CDR3: CASSLGGTGSSPLHF

V: TRBV2
J: TRBJ1-2
D: -
size: once
DNA: TGTGCCAGCAGTGAAGATTTGGTACAAAGGGGTGGCTACACCTTC
CDR3: CASSEDLVQRGGYTF

V: TRBV30
J: TRBJ1-2
D: -
size: -
DNA: TGTGCCTGGAGTGTGCAAACAGCTTTGTCCGGCTACACCTTC
CDR3: CAWSVQTALSGYTF

V: TRBV30
J: TRBJ1-5
D: -
size: -
DNA: TGTGCCTGGCAGAAGACTCCAGGGGGCAATCAGCCCCAGCATTTT
CDR3: CAWQKTPGGNQPQHF

V: TRBV6-1
J: TRBJ1-2
D: -
size: -
DNA: TGTGCCAGCAGTGAATGGGGACGAGCTAACTATGGCTACACCTTC
CDR3: CASSEWGRANYGYTF

V: TRBV2
J: TRBJ1-4
D: -
size: -
DNA: TGTGCCAGCAGAGAAGACAGCTCTACTGAAAAACTGTTTTTT
CDR3: CASREDSSTEKLFF

V: TRBV27
J: TRBJ2-4
D: -
size: -
DNA: TGTGCCAGCAGTCCCCGGACAGTCGTAAACATTCAGTACTTC
CDR3: CASSPRTVVNIQYF

V: TRBV7-9
J: TRBJ1-5
D: TRBD1
size: -
DNA: TGTGCCAGCAGCTTAGTTGGCATACAGGGGTATAGCAATCAGCCCCAGCATTTT
CDR3: CASSLVGIQGYSNQPQHF

V: TRBV30
J: TRBJ2-5
D: TRBD1
size: -
DNA: TGTGCCTGGAATCTCGGGACAGGGGTGGAGACCCAGTACTTC
CDR3: CAWNLGTGVETQYF

V: TRBV27
J: TRBJ1-6
D: -
size: -
DNA: TGTGCCAGCAGCGGCGTCTATAATTCACCCCTCCACTTT
CDR3: CASSGVYNSPLHF

V: TRBV5-6
J: TRBJ2-3
D: -
size: -
DNA: TGTGCCAGCAGCGCGACTAGGCGAAGACTCACAGATACGCAGTATTTT
CDR3: CASSATRRRLTDTQYF

V: TRBV14
J: TRBJ1-6
D: TRBD1
size: -
DNA: TGTGCCAGCACGGACAGGCTAAATTCACCCCTCCACTTT
CDR3: CASTDRLNSPLHF

V: TRBV4-1
J: TRBJ2-3
D: -
size: -
DNA: TGCGCCAGCAGCCCTCCGTGGAGGGCTCCGGAAGATACGCAGTATTTT
CDR3: CASSPPWRAPEDTQYF

V: TRBV14
J: TRBJ2-3
D: -
size: once
DNA: TGTGCCAGCAGCCAAGATCTTGGAGGGGCAGATACGCAGTATTTT
CDR3: CASSQDLGGADTQYF

V: TRBV28
J: TRBJ2-2
D: TRBD1
size: -
DNA: TGTGCCAGCAGTGGACAGGGGAGAACCGGGGAGCTGTTTTTT
CDR3: CASSGQGRTGELFF

V: TRBV7-3
J: TRBJ2-3
D: TRBD1
size: -
DNA: TGTGCCAGCAGCCCAGGGACAGTAAGAAGCACAGATACGCAGTATTTT
CDR3: CASSPGTVRSTDTQYF

V: TRBV5-1
J: TRBJ2-7
D: -
size: -
DNA: TGCGCCAGCAGCTTTGGTGACAGCAGCTACGAGCAGTACTTC
CDR3: CASSFGDSSYEQYF